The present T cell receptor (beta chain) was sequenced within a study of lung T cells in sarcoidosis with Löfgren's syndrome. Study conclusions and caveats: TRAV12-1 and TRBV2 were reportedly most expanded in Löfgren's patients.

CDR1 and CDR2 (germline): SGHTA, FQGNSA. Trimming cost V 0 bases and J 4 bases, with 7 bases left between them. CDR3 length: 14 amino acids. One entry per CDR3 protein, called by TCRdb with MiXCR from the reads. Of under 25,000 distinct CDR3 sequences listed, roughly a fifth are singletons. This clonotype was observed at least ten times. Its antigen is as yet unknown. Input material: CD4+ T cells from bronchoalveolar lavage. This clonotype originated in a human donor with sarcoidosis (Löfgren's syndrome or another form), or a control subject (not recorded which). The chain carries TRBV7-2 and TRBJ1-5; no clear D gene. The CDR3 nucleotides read TGTGCCAGCAGCTTAGCGTGGAGGAATCAGCCCCAGCATTTT. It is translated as CASSLAWRNQPQHF.